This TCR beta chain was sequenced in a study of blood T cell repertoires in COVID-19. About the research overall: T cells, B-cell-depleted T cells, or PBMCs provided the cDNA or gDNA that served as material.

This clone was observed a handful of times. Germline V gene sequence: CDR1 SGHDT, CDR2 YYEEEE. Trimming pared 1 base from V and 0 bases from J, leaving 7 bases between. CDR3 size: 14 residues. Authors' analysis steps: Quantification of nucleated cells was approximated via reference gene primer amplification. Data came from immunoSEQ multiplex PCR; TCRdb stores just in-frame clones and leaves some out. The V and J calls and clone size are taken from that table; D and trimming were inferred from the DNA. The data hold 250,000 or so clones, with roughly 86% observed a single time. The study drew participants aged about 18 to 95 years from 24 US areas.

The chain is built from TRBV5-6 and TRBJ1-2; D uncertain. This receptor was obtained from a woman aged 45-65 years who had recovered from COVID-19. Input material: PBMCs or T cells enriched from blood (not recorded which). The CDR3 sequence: CASSLPRTNYGYTF. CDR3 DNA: TGTGCCAGCAGCTTGCCGCGGACTAACTATGGCTACACCTTC.